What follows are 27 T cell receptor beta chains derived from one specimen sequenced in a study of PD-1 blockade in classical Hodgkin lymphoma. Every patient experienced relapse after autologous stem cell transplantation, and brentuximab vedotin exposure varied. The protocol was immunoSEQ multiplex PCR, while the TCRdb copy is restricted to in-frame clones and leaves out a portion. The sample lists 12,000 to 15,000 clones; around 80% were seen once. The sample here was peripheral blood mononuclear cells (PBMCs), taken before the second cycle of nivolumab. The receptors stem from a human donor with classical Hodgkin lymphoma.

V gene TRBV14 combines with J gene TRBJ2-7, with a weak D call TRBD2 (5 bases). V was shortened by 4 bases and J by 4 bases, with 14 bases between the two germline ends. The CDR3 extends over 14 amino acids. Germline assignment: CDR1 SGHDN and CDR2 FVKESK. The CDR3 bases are TGTGCCAGCAGCCTCCAAATGGCGGGTTACGAGCAGTACTTC. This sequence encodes CASSLQMAGYEQYF.

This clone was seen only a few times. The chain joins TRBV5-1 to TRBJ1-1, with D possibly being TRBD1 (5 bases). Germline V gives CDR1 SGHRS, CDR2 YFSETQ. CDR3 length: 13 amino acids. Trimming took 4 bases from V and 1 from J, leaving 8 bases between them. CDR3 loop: CASSPRANTEAFF. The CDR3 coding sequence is TGCGCCAGCAGCCCCAGGGCGAACACTGAAGCTTTCTTT.

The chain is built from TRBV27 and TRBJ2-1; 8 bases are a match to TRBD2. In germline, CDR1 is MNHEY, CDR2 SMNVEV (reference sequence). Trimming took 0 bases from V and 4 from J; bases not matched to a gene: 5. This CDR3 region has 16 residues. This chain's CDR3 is CASSLSTGGPYNEQFF. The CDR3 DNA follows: TGTGCCAGCAGTTTATCGACGGGGGGGCCTTACAATGAGCAGTTCTTC.

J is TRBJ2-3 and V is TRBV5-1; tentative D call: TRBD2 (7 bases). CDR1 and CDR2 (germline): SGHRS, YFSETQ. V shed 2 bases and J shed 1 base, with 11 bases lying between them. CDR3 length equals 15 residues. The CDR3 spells CASSLTGGGTDTQYF. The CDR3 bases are TGCGCCAGCAGCTTAACGGGGGGCGGCACAGATACGCAGTATTTT.

The CDR3 nucleotides are TGTGCCAGCAGCCCAACGCAGGGGGGAAACACCGGGGAGCTGTTTTTT. This translates into CASSPTQGGNTGELFF. J is TRBJ2-2 and V is TRBV5-5, with D possibly matching TRBD1 (7 bases). The CDR3 runs 16 residues. The V end lost 4 bases, the J end lost 2 bases, and 15 bases lay between the germline ends. Germline-derived CDR1 and CDR2 are SGHKS and YYEKEE (reference sequence).

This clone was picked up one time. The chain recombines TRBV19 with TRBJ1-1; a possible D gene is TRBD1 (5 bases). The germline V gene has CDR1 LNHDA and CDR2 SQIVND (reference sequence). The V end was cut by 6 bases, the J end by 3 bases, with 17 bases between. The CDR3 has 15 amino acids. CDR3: CASSHRGRGDTEAFF. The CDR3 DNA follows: TGTGCCAGTAGCCACAGAGGAAGGGGTGACACTGAAGCTTTCTTT.

The CDR3 sequence is CASSKTRTEPYGYTF. CDR3 in DNA: TGTGCCAGCAGCAAAACCAGGACAGAACCATATGGCTACACCTTC. This sequence joins TRBV7-2 and TRBJ1-2; D may be TRBD1 (6 bases). The germline gives CDR1 SGHTA, CDR2 FQGNSA. Trimming pared 5 bases from V and 5 bases from J, leaving 18 bases between. CDR3 length: 15 residues.

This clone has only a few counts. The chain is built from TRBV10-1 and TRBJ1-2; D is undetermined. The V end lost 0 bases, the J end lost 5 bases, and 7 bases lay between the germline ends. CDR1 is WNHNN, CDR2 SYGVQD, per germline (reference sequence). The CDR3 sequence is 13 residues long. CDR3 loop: CASSESGRYGYTF. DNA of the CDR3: TGCGCCAGCAGTGAGTCAGGACGGTATGGCTACACCTTC.

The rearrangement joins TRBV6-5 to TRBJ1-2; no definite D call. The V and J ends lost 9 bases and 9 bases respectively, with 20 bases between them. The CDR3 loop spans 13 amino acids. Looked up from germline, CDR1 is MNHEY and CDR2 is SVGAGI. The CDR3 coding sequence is TGTGCCAGTGAGGACGCCATTAAGCTGCGCTACACCTTC. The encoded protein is CASEDAIKLRYTF.

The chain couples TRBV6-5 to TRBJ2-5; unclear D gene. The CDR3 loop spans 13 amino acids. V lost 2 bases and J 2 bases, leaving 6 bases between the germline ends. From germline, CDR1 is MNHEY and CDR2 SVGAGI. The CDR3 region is CASSYVHQETQYF. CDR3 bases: TGTGCCAGCAGTTACGTCCATCAAGAGACCCAGTACTTC.

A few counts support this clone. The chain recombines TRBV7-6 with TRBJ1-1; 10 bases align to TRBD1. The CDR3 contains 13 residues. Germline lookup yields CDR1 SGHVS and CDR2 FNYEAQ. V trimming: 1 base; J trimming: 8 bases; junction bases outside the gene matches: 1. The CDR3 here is CASSLGGQGEAFF. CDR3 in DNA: TGTGCCAGCAGCTTAGGGGGACAGGGGGAAGCTTTCTTT.

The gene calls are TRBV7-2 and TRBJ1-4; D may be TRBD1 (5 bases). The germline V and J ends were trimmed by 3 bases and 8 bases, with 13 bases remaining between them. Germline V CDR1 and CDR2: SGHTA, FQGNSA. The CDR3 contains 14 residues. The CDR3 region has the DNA TGTGCCAGCAGCTTGTATGGACAAACCGAAAAACTGTTTTTT. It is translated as CASSLYGQTEKLFF.

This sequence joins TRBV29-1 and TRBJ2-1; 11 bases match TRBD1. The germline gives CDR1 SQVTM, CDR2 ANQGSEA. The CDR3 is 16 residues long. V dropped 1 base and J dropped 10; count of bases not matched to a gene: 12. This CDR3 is CSVEGRDRGNLQEQFF. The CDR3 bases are TGCAGCGTTGAAGGCCGGGACAGGGGGAACCTACAAGAGCAGTTCTTC.

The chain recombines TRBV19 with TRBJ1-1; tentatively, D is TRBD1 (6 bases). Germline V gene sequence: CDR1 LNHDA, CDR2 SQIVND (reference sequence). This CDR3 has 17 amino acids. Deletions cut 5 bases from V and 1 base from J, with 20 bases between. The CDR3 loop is CASSLSFRGAGNTEAFF. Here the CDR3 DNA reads TGTGCCAGTAGTCTTTCATTCAGGGGCGCGGGGAACACTGAAGCTTTCTTT. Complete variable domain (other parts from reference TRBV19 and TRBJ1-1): DGGITQSPKYLFRKEGQNVTLSCEQNLNHDAMYWYRQDPGQGLRLIYYSQIVNDFQKGDIAEGYSVSREKKESFPLTVTSAQKNPTAFYLCASSLSFRGAGNTEAFFGQGTRLTVV.

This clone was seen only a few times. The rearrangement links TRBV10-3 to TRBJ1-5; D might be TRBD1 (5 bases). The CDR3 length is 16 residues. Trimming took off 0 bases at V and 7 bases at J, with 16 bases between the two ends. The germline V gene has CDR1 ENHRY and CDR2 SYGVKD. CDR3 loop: CAISESSRGMTQPQHF. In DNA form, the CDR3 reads TGTGCCATCAGTGAGTCGTCTCGGGGGATGACGCAGCCCCAGCATTTT.

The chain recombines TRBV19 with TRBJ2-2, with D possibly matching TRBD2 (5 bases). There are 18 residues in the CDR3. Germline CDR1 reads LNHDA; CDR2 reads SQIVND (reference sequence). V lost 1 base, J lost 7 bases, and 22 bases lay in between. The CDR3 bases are TGTGCCAGTAGTATAGGGAACCCTCCCCAAAACGACTACGGGGAGCTGTTTTTT. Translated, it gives CASSIGNPPQNDYGELFF.

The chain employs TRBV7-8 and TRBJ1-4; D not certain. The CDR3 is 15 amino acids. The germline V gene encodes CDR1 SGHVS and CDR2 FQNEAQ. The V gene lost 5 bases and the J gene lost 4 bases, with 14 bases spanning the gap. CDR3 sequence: CASSPKGGFNEKLFF. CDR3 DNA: TGTGCCAGCAGCCCAAAGGGCGGGTTTAATGAAAAACTGTTTTTT.

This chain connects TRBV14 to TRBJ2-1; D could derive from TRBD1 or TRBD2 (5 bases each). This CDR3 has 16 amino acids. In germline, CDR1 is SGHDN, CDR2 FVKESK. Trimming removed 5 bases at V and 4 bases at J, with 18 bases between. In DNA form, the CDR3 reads TGTGCCAGCAGCTTAGGGGCAGGGCGACTATACAATGAGCAGTTCTTC. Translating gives CASSLGAGRLYNEQFF. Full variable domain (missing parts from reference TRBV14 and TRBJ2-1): EAGVTQFPSHSVIEKGQTVTLRCDPISGHDNLYWYRRVMGKEIKFLLHFVKESKQDESGMPNNRFLAERTGGTYSTLKVQPAELEDSGVYFCASSLGAGRLYNEQFFGPGTRLTVL.

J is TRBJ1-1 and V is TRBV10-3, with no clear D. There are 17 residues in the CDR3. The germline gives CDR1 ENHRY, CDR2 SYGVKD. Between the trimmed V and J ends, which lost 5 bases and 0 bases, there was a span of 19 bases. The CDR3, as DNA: TGTGCCATCAGTTCGCCCGAAGGTGTTTATTTGAACACTGAAGCTTTCTTT. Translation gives CAISSPEGVYLNTEAFF.

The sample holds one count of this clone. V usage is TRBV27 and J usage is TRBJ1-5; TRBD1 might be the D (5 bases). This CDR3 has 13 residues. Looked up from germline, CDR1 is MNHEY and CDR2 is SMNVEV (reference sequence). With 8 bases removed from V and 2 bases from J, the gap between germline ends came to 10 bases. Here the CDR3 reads CASSTVGNQPQHF. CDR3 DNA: TGTGCCAGCTCGACAGTGGGCAATCAGCCCCAGCATTTT.

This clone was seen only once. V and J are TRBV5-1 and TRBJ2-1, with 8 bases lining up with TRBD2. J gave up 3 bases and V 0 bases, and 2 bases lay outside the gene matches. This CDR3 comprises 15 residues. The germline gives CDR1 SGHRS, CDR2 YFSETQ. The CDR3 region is CASSLETSGYNEQFF. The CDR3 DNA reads TGCGCCAGCAGCTTGGAAACTAGCGGCTACAATGAGCAGTTCTTC.

CDR3 region: CASSIPLGGQTQYF. The CDR3 bases are TGTGCCAGCAGTATCCCATTGGGAGGCCAGACCCAGTACTTC. The chain has TRBV5-8 and TRBJ2-5, with D possibly being TRBD2 (6 bases). The CDR3 is made up of 14 amino acids. Trimming pared 5 bases from V and 6 bases from J, leaving 17 bases between. Germline values: CDR1 SGHTS, CDR2 YDEGEE.

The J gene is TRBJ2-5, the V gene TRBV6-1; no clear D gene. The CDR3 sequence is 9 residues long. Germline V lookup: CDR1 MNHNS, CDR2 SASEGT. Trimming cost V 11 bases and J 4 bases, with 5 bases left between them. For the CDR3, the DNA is TGTGCCTCGGGAGAGACCCAGTACTTC. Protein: CASGETQYF.

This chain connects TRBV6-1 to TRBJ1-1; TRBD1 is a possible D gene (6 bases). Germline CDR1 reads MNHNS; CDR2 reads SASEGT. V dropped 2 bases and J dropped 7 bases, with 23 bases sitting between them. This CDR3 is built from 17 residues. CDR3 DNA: TGTGCCAGCAGTGAACAGCGTCGGTCGGGGGGCATAGGTGAAGCTTTCTTT. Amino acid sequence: CASSEQRRSGGIGEAFF.

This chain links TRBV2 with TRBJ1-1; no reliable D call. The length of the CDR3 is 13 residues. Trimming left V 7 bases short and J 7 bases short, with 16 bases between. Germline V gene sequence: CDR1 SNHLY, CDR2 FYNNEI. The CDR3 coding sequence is TGTGCCAGCACCTCAAGAGAGGGAATTGAAGCTTTCTTT. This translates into CASTSREGIEAFF.

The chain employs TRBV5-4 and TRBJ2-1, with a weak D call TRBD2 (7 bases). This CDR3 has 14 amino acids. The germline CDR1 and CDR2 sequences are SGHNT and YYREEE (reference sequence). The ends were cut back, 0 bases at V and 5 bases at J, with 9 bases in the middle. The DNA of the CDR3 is TGTGCCAGCAGCTTGGACGGGGGGCACAATGAGCAGTTCTTC. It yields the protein CASSLDGGHNEQFF.

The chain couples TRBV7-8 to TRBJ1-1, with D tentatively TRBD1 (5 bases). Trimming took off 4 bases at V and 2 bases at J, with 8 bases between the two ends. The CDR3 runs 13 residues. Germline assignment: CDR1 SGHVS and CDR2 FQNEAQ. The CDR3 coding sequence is TGTGCCAGCAGCTCCGACAGAAACACTGAAGCTTTCTTT. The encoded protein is CASSSDRNTEAFF.